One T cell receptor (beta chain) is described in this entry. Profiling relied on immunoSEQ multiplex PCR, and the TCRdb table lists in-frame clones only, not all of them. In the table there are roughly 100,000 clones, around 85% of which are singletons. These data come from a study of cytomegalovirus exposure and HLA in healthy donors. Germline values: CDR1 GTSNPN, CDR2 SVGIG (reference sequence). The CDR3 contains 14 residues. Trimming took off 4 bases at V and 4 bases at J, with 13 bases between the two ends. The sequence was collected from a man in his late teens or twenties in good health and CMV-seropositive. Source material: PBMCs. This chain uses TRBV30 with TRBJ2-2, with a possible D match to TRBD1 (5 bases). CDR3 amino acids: CAWTLRGITGELFF. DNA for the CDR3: TGTGCCTGGACGCTAAGGGGAATCACCGGGGAGCTGTTTTTT.